The 5 T cell receptor beta chains below were found in one sample sequenced in a study of CXCR3-negative and CXCR3-positive naive CD8 T cells. Regarding the study as a whole: TRB CDR3s of CXCR3-positive naive cells were more hydrophobic than those of CXCR3-negative naive cells.

Their specific antigens are unknown. In preparing the TRB cDNA libraries, 5' RACE with UMI labels was used. TCRdb reprocessed the 5' RACE reads, with one entry per CDR3 protein and no DNA. Its clone listing holds 100,000 or so distinct CDR3 sequences. Material: naive CXCR3+ CD8+ T cells from blood. Stated subset: CD45RO-CCR7+CD27+CD95- naive CD8+ T cells expressing CXCR3 (TNR3+). The source is a human donor in good health. Some clones in this sample may be carry-over from other donors' samples.

The chain couples TRBV5-1 to TRBJ2-3; checking the TCRdb D call of TRBD2 is not possible without DNA. Germline V lookup: CDR1 SGHRS, CDR2 YFSETQ. The CDR3 is 17 residues long. The CDR3 region is CASLPGLAGVDTDTQYF.

The chain carries TRBV4-3 and TRBJ1-4; the D gene TCRdb calls, TRBD1, cannot be checked with no DNA. The CDR3 sequence is 15 residues long. Germline V gene lookup returns CDR1 LGHNA and CDR2 YSLEER. CDR3 loop: CASSPKGLGGEKLFF.

The V call is TRBV19, the J call TRBJ1-5. In germline, CDR1 is LNHDA, CDR2 SQIVND (reference sequence). CDR3 length: 15 residues. CDR3: CASSTTQYSNQPQHF.

The chain combines TRBV20-1 with TRBJ2-1; TCRdb calls TRBD1, which cannot be checked without DNA. This CDR3 has 19 residues. The germline V gene has CDR1 DFQATT and CDR2 SNEGSKA (reference sequence). CDR3 sequence: CSAREGPGQGAASYNEQFF.

This chain's CDR3 is CASSLEIAGYNEQFF. The chain joins TRBV11-2 to TRBJ2-1; the D gene TCRdb calls, TRBD2, cannot be checked with no DNA. The CDR3 consists of 15 residues. CDR1 SGHAT and CDR2 FQNNGV come from the germline V gene.